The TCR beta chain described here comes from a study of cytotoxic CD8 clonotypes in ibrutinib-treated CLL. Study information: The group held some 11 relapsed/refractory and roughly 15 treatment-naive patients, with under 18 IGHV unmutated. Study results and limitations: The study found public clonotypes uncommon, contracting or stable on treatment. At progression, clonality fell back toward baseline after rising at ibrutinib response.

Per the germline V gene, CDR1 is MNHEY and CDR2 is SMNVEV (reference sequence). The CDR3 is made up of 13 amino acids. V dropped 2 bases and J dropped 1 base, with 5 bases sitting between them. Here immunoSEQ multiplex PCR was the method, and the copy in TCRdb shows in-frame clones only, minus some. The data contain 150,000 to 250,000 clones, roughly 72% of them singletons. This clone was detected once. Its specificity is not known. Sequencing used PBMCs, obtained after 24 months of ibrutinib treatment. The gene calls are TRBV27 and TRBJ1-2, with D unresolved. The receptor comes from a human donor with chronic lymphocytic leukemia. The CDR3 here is CASSLNNNYGYTF. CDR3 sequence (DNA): TGTGCCAGCAGTTTAAACAATAACTATGGCTACACCTTC.